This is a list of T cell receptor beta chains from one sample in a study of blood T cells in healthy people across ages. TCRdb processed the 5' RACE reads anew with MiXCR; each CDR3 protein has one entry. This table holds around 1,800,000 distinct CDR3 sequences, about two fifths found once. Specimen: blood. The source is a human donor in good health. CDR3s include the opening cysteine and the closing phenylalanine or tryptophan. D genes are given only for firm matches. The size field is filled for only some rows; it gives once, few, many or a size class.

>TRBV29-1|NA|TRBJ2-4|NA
CSAPGRGRYNEQYF
TGCAGCGCACCGGGACGGGGGAGGTACAATGAGCAGTACTTC
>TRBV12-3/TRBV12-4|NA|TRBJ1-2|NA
CASTWDNYGYTF
TGTGCCAGCACTTGGGACAACTATGGCTACACCTTC
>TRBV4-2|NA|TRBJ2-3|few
CASSQELISTDTQYF
TGTGCCAGCAGCCAAGAGTTGATTAGCACAGATACGCAGTATTTT
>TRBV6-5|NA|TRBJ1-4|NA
CASSYSGGADEKLFF
TGTGCCAGCAGTTACTCAGGAGGGGCCGATGAAAAACTGTTTTTT
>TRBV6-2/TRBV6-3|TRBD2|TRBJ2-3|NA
CASSYRLAHTVTQYF
TGTGCCAGCAGTTACCGACTAGCTCACACAGTTACGCAGTATTTT
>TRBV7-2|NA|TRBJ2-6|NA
CASSAGLNVLTF
TGTGCCAGCAGCGCCGGCCTCAACGTCCTGACTTTC
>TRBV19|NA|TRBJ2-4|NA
CASSIGQARTLLSKNIQYF
TGTGCCAGTAGTATAGGACAGGCGCGGACCCTACTTTCAAAAAACATTCAGTACTTC
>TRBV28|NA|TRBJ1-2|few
CASLHPPRDGYTF
TGTGCCAGTTTACACCCTCCGAGGGATGGCTACACCTTC
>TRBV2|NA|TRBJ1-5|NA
CASSEGYRSQPQHF
TGTGCCAGCAGTGAAGGGTACCGATCTCAGCCCCAGCATTTT
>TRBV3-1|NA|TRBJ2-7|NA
CASSQGRASEQYF
TGTGCCAGCAGCCAAGGGCGGGCCAGCGAGCAGTACTTC
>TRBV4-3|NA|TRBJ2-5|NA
CASSQDGVSETQYF
TGCGCCAGCAGCCAAGACGGAGTGTCGGAGACCCAGTACTTC
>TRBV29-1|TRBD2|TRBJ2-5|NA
CSASPGLGGTRQETQYF
TGCAGCGCCTCCCCCGGGTTAGGGGGGACTAGGCAAGAGACCCAGTACTTC
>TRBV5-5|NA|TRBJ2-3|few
CASSLLAGTLADTQYF
TGTGCCAGCAGCTTGTTAGCAGGGACTCTGGCAGATACGCAGTATTTT
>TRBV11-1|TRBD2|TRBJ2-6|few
CATERLARGGPGANVLTF
TGTGCCACCGAACGCCTGGCCCGGGGGGGTCCAGGGGCCAACGTCCTGACTTTC
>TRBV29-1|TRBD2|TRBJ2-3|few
CSVEDPAGGQFADTQYF
TGCAGCGTTGAAGATCCAGCGGGGGGGCAGTTTGCAGATACGCAGTATTTT
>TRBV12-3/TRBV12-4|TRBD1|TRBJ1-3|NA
CASSESGGGNTIYF
TGTGCCAGCAGTGAATCAGGGGGGGGAAACACCATATATTTT
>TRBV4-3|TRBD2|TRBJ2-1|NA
CASSQDGGGADEQFF
TGCGCCAGCAGCCAAGACGGCGGGGGGGCGGATGAGCAGTTCTTC
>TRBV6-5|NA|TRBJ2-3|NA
CASIDYRDTQYF
TGTGCCAGCATCGACTATAGAGATACGCAGTATTTT
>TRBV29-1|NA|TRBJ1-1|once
CSVGAIMNTEAFF
TGCAGCGTGGGGGCTATAATGAACACTGAAGCTTTCTTT
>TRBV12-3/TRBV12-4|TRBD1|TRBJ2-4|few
CASSKRQGPIAKNIQYF
TGTGCCAGCAGCAAGAGACAGGGGCCCATAGCCAAAAACATTCAGTACTTC
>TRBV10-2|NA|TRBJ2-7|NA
CASSESARDYEQYF
TGCGCCAGCAGTGAGTCAGCCAGGGACTACGAGCAGTACTTC
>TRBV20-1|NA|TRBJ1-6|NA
CSARDRVHSPLHF
TGCAGTGCTAGAGATCGGGTTCATTCACCCCTCCACTTT
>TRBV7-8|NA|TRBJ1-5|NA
CASSDGDQPQHF
TGTGCCAGCTCCGATGGAGATCAGCCCCAGCATTTT
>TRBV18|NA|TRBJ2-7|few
CASSPRGWAYEQYF
TGTGCCAGCTCACCCAGGGGCTGGGCCTACGAGCAGTACTTC
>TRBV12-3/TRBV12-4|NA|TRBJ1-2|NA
CVSKSGQFYGYTF
TGTGTCAGCAAGAGCGGGCAATTCTATGGCTACACCTTC
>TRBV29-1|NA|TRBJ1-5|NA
CSVVGPSNQLQHF
TGCAGCGTTGTGGGACCTAGCAATCAGCTCCAGCATTTT
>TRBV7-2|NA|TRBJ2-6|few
CASSLGGRDVAGANVLTF
TGTGCCAGCAGCTTAGGGGGCAGGGACGTTGCTGGGGCCAACGTCCTGACTTTC
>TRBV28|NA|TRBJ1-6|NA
CASSPFTLPLHF
TGTGCCAGCAGTCCCTTCACCCTCCCCCTCCACTTT
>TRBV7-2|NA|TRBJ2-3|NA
CASSLRRDSRTDTQYF
TGTGCCAGCAGCCTCCGCCGGGACTCCCGCACAGATACGCAGTATTTT
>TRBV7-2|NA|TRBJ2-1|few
CASSLARDSPFEFF
TGTGCCAGCAGCTTAGCGCGAGACAGTCCTTTTGAGTTCTTC
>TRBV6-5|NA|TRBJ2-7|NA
CASSYVRGPSYEQYF
TGTGCCAGCAGTTACGTCCGGGGGCCTTCCTACGAGCAGTACTTC